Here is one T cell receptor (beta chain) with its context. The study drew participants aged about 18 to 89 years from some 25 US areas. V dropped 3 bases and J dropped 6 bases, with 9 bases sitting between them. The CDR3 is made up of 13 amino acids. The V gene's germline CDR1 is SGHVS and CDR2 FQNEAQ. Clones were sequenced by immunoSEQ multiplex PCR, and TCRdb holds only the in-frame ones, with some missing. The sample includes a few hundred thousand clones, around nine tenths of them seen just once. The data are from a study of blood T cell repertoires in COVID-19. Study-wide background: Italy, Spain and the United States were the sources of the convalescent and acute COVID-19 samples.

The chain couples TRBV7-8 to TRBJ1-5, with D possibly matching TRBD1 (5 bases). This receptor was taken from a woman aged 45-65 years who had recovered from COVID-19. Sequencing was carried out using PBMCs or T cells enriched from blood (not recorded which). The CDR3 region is CASSFAGIQPQHF. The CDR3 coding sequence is TGTGCCAGCAGCTTCGCAGGGATTCAGCCCCAGCATTTT.